The rows below give T cell receptor beta chains drawn from one sample of a study of cytomegalovirus exposure and HLA in healthy donors. Libraries were prepared by immunoSEQ multiplex PCR; TCRdb keeps only in-frame clonotypes and omits some of them. The data show 150,000 to 200,000 clones, roughly 85% seen once. Sequenced material: PBMCs. These receptors were collected from a man aged 18 to 30 in good health and CMV-seropositive. The CDR3 runs from the conserved cysteine through the conserved F or W. The D gene is left open where the match is weak. The size of a clone is reported for some rows only, either as once, few or many, or as a class for expanded clones.

v_call: TRBV4-1
j_call: TRBJ1-1
cdr3_length: 12
d_call: .
clone_size: .
cdr3_aa: CASSQGQPEAFF
cdr3_nt: TGCGCCAGCAGCCAAGGACAGCCTGAAGCTTTCTTT

v_call: TRBV5-4
j_call: TRBJ2-1
cdr3_length: 18
d_call: TRBD1
clone_size: .
cdr3_aa: CASSLVGTGVSSYNEQFF
cdr3_nt: TGTGCCAGCAGCTTGGTTGGGACAGGGGTGAGCTCCTACAATGAGCAGTTCTTC

v_call: TRBV19
j_call: TRBJ2-7
cdr3_length: 13
d_call: .
clone_size: .
cdr3_aa: CASSFQDTYEQYF
cdr3_nt: TGTGCCAGTAGTTTCCAGGACACGTACGAGCAGTACTTC

v_call: TRBV28
j_call: TRBJ1-2
cdr3_length: 14
d_call: TRBD1
clone_size: .
cdr3_aa: CASSYFTGTGLYTF
cdr3_nt: TGTGCCAGCAGTTATTTCACCGGGACAGGCCTTTACACCTTC

v_call: TRBV9
j_call: TRBJ2-1
cdr3_length: 14
d_call: TRBD2
clone_size: .
cdr3_aa: CASSPSGDYNEQFF
cdr3_nt: TGTGCCAGCAGCCCTAGCGGGGACTACAATGAGCAGTTCTTC

v_call: TRBV13
j_call: TRBJ2-2
cdr3_length: 15
d_call: .
clone_size: .
cdr3_aa: CASSLGLSVAGELFF
cdr3_nt: TGTGCCAGCAGCTTAGGCCTTAGCGTTGCCGGGGAGCTGTTTTTT

v_call: TRBV29-1
j_call: TRBJ2-7
cdr3_length: 13
d_call: TRBD1
clone_size: once
cdr3_aa: CSVQDRAGYEQYF
cdr3_nt: TGCAGCGTTCAGGACAGGGCTGGCTACGAGCAGTACTTC

v_call: TRBV19
j_call: TRBJ1-1
cdr3_length: 14
d_call: TRBD1
clone_size: .
cdr3_aa: CASSGDREGTEAFF
cdr3_nt: TGTGCCAGTAGTGGGGACAGGGAGGGCACTGAAGCTTTCTTT

v_call: TRBV27
j_call: TRBJ2-5
cdr3_length: 12
d_call: .
clone_size: .
cdr3_aa: CASWGVPETQYF
cdr3_nt: TGTGCCAGCTGGGGAGTTCCAGAGACCCAGTACTTC

v_call: TRBV18
j_call: TRBJ1-5
cdr3_length: 14
d_call: .
clone_size: .
cdr3_aa: CASSPRRDNQPQHF
cdr3_nt: TGTGCCAGCTCACCACGGAGGGACAATCAGCCCCAGCATTTT

v_call: TRBV7-9
j_call: TRBJ1-1
cdr3_length: 13
d_call: TRBD1
clone_size: .
cdr3_aa: CASSPTGGTEAFF
cdr3_nt: TGTGCCAGCAGCCCTACAGGGGGCACTGAAGCTTTCTTT

v_call: TRBV7-6
j_call: TRBJ2-7
cdr3_length: 14
d_call: TRBD1
clone_size: .
cdr3_aa: CASSLGTGSYEQYF
cdr3_nt: TGTGCCAGCAGCTTAGGGACAGGGTCCTACGAGCAGTACTTC

v_call: TRBV2
j_call: TRBJ1-4
cdr3_length: 14
d_call: TRBD1
clone_size: .
cdr3_aa: CASSETGSSEKLFF
cdr3_nt: TGTGCCAGCAGCGAGACAGGGTCGAGTGAAAAACTGTTTTTT

v_call: TRBV6-5
j_call: TRBJ1-3
cdr3_length: 14
d_call: .
clone_size: .
cdr3_aa: CASSLRGVGNTIYF
cdr3_nt: TGTGCCAGCAGCCTCAGGGGCGTCGGAAACACCATATATTTT

v_call: TRBV2
j_call: TRBJ2-5
cdr3_length: 17
d_call: TRBD2
clone_size: once
cdr3_aa: CASTEPHTSGPQETQYF
cdr3_nt: TGTGCCAGCACCGAACCCCACACTAGCGGGCCCCAAGAGACCCAGTACTTC

v_call: TRBV7-9
j_call: TRBJ1-1
cdr3_length: 16
d_call: .
clone_size: .
cdr3_aa: CASSSLGGSVNTEAFF
cdr3_nt: TGTGCCAGCAGCTCCCTGGGAGGATCGGTAAACACTGAAGCTTTCTTT

v_call: TRBV27
j_call: TRBJ2-3
cdr3_length: 16
d_call: .
clone_size: .
cdr3_aa: CASSLVAGEGADTQYF
cdr3_nt: TGTGCCAGCAGTTTAGTAGCCGGGGAGGGGGCAGATACGCAGTATTTT

v_call: TRBV20-1
j_call: TRBJ2-1
cdr3_length: 11
d_call: .
clone_size: .
cdr3_aa: CSASTYNEQFF
cdr3_nt: TGCAGTGCTAGCACCTACAATGAGCAGTTCTTC

v_call: TRBV5-1
j_call: TRBJ2-7
cdr3_length: 15
d_call: .
clone_size: .
cdr3_aa: CASSLDGQPAYEQYF
cdr3_nt: TGCGCCAGCAGCTTGGACGGACAGCCCGCCTACGAGCAGTACTTC

v_call: TRBV6-1
j_call: TRBJ1-2
cdr3_length: 14
d_call: .
clone_size: few
cdr3_aa: CASSETTGDRGYTF
cdr3_nt: TGTGCCAGCAGTGAGACTACCGGTGATCGAGGCTACACCTTC

v_call: TRBV9
j_call: TRBJ2-3
cdr3_length: 17
d_call: .
clone_size: .
cdr3_aa: CASSVATEAFSTDTQYF
cdr3_nt: TGTGCCAGCAGCGTAGCTACTGAGGCGTTTAGCACAGATACGCAGTATTTT

v_call: TRBV5-5
j_call: TRBJ2-5
cdr3_length: 17
d_call: TRBD2
clone_size: .
cdr3_aa: CASSLTPTSGGQETQYF
cdr3_nt: TGTGCCAGCAGTCTAACCCCGACTAGCGGGGGTCAAGAGACCCAGTACTTC

v_call: TRBV28
j_call: TRBJ1-3
cdr3_length: 15
d_call: TRBD1
clone_size: .
cdr3_aa: CASGPQGAVGNTIYF
cdr3_nt: TGTGCCAGCGGACCACAGGGGGCGGTCGGAAACACCATATATTTT

v_call: TRBV28
j_call: TRBJ2-7
cdr3_length: 16
d_call: TRBD2
clone_size: .
cdr3_aa: CASSYPETGGPYEQYF
cdr3_nt: TGTGCCAGCAGCTACCCTGAGACGGGAGGACCCTACGAGCAGTACTTC

v_call: TRBV7-9
j_call: TRBJ1-1
cdr3_length: 14
d_call: TRBD1
clone_size: few
cdr3_aa: CASSLRGLRTEAFF
cdr3_nt: TGTGCCAGCAGCCTCAGGGGGCTGAGGACTGAAGCTTTCTTT

v_call: TRBV28
j_call: TRBJ2-7
cdr3_length: 12
d_call: TRBD2
clone_size: .
cdr3_aa: CASGDYSYEQYF
cdr3_nt: TGTGCCAGCGGGGACTACTCCTACGAGCAGTACTTC

v_call: TRBV6-5
j_call: TRBJ2-1
cdr3_length: 14
d_call: .
clone_size: .
cdr3_aa: CASRNLGQTNEQFF
cdr3_nt: TGTGCCAGCAGAAACCTCGGACAGACCAATGAGCAGTTCTTC

v_call: TRBV2
j_call: TRBJ2-5
cdr3_length: 12
d_call: .
clone_size: .
cdr3_aa: CASSDRRETQYF
cdr3_nt: TGTGCCAGCAGTGATCGGAGGGAGACCCAGTACTTC

v_call: TRBV4-2
j_call: TRBJ1-1
cdr3_length: 13
d_call: .
clone_size: .
cdr3_aa: CASSRGGGTEAFF
cdr3_nt: TGTGCCAGCAGCCGTGGGGGGGGCACTGAAGCTTTCTTT